Each of the 6 T cell receptor beta chains below was sequenced from the same sample in a study of CD8 T cells in ankylosing spondylitis. Each CDR3 protein is one row after TCRdb ran MiXCR on the 5' RACE reads. Found here are fewer than 550,000 distinct CDR3 sequences, about 5% of them singletons; the top ten hold approximately 3.5%. Study-wide points: One TCR beta motif, made up of roughly 8 highly homologous variants, appeared characteristic of ankylosing spondylitis blood.

No antigen is known for these receptors. Sequencing used blood, either unsorted or a sorted T cell fraction (not recorded which). The receptors here all came from a male donor with ankylosing spondylitis.

CDR3: CASSLSRDRGSYEQYF. The CDR3, as DNA: TGTGCCAGCTCACTAAGCCGGGACAGGGGATCCTACGAGCAGTACTTC. This chain connects TRBV18 to TRBJ2-7; 10 positions agree with TRBD1. This CDR3 spans 16 amino acids. The V gene's germline CDR1 is KGHSH and CDR2 LQKENI. The J segment lost 1 base and the V segment lost 4 bases, leaving 7 bases of the junction unmatched.

This clonotype appeared a few times. This chain joins TRBV7-2 and TRBJ2-7; D gene ambiguous. This CDR3 has 12 residues. Germline V CDR1 and CDR2: SGHTA, FQGNSA. V was pared by 1 base and J by 5 bases, with 6 bases between. The CDR3 is CASSLDYNEQYF. As DNA, the CDR3 is TGTGCCAGCAGCTTAGACTATAACGAGCAGTACTTC.

Points on this clonotype: This clone may be a read error of a much larger clone one base away. The gene calls are TRBV9 and TRBJ2-3; 9 bases are a match to TRBD2. The CDR3 runs 19 residues. Germline trimming cut 0 bases from V and 1 base from J; bases unmatched to any gene: 12. The germline CDR1 and CDR2 sequences are SGDLS and YYNGEE. This CDR3 reads CASSVEGLAGWSGTDTQYF. The CDR3 DNA is TGTGCCAGCAGCGTAGAGGGGCTAGCGGGGTGGTCTGGCACAGATACGCAGTATTTT.

The chain couples TRBV28 to TRBJ2-7; a weak D match, TRBD1 (6 bases). The CDR3 covers 14 residues. Trimming left V 5 bases short and J 5 bases short, with 16 bases between. CDR1 is MDHEN, CDR2 SYDVKM, per germline. The CDR3 region is CASSTPGQRHEQYF. The DNA of the CDR3 is TGTGCCAGCAGTACACCGGGACAACGCCACGAGCAGTACTTC. The full variable domain, its missing parts supplied by reference TRBV28 and TRBJ2-7, is DVKVTQSSRYLVKRTGEKVFLECVQDMDHENMFWYRQDPGLGLRLIYFSYDVKMKEKGDIPEGYSVSREKKERFSLILESASTNQTSMYLCASSTPGQRHEQYFGPGTRLTVT.

In its sample, this clonotype was seen many times. The CDR3 protein is CSGGLAGLETQYF. CDR3 DNA: TGCAGCGGGGGACTAGCGGGATTAGAGACCCAGTACTTC. This rearrangement joins TRBV29-1 to TRBJ2-5; TRBD2 matches 13 bases. Germline values: CDR1 SQVTM, CDR2 ANQGSEA. This CDR3 is built from 13 residues. J was trimmed by 4 bases and V by 7 bases; bases with no gene match: 3. Full variable domain (outside the CDR3, taken from reference TRBV29-1 and TRBJ2-5): SAVISQKPSRDICQRGTSLTIQCQVDSQVTMMFWYRQQPGQSLTLIATANQGSEATYESGFVIDKFPISRPNLTFSTLTVSNMSPEDSSIYLCSGGLAGLETQYFGPGTRLLVL.

This clonotype was detected many times. The chain couples TRBV25-1 to TRBJ1-4; D not certain. Germline CDR1 and CDR2: MGHDK and SYGVNS. V was clipped by 3 bases and J by 8 bases, with 16 bases between them. CDR3 length: 15 amino acids. The CDR3 nucleotides are TGTGCCAGCAGTGATCCAGCGGGCGCTGGGGAAAAACTGTTTTTT. The encoded protein is CASSDPAGAGEKLFF.